Sequencing of this T cell receptor beta chain was carried out in a study of T-cell memory formation after mild COVID-19. General study points: Clones that contracted from day 15 to 85 had balanced CD4/CD8; later expanders were CD4+ biased.

In TCRdb, the 5' RACE reads were re-called with MiXCR into one record per CDR3 protein. The table has 200,000 to 300,000 distinct CDR3 sequences, 15% seen once. Trimming removed 0 bases at V and 6 bases at J, with 5 bases between. The CDR3 is made up of 12 amino acids. The germline gives CDR1 LNHNV, CDR2 YYDKDF (reference sequence). This clonotype was detected many times. The antigen is not known. V gene TRBV15 combines with J gene TRBJ1-1; unclear D gene. The sequenced material came from PBMCs or a T cell subset sorted from them (not recorded which). The clonotype was recovered from an adult woman who had mild COVID-19 (a few samples of this study predate the infection). Cell type and time point are not known. CDR3 residues: CATSRDRPEAFF. CDR3 nucleotides: TGTGCCACCAGCAGAGATAGGCCTGAAGCTTTCTTT.